The 5 T cell receptor beta chains below all came from one sample that was sequenced in a study of regulatory T cells in long-lasting Graves disease (dated by TCRdb to the early 2020s). Libraries were made using multiplex PCR. Sequenced on an Illumina HiSeq 4000. TCR beta libraries were built with iRepertoire HTBI primers and Arm-PCR amplification of CDR3 regions. TCRdb applied fastp at Q25 and MiXCR to the public reads, then kept only in-frame beta chains. Each record represents a unique CDR3 protein, reported with the most common genes and DNA among its rows. This sample has some 560,000 distinct CDR3 sequences in its table, and 15% to 20% of those were observed once. The top ten clones comprise roughly 25% of the sample. The sample's time point label is to be understood as: newly diagnosed GD, antithyroid drugs for less than 3 months. RNA was extracted from PBMCs in TRIzol for both TCR sequencing and RNA sequencing.

These data were also filed under a second study, of T cells in Graves' hyperthyroidism and ophthalmopathy.

The material was peripheral blood mononuclear cells (PBMCs), obtained at new diagnosis, from a patient treated with antithyroid drugs. Receptors were obtained from a woman between 40 and 65 years old with Graves disease. Donor details come from another sample of the same person, matched by shared clones.

This clonotype was recorded many times. V usage is TRBV7-9 and J usage is TRBJ2-1, with 8 bases aligning to TRBD1. The germline CDR1 and CDR2 sequences are SEHNR and FQNEAQ (reference sequence). V lost 5 bases, J lost 6 bases, and 9 bases stayed unmatched. The CDR3 is made up of 15 amino acids. CDR3 DNA: TGTGCCAGCAGCCTAACCCAGGGGGCACGCAATGAGCAGTTCTTC. Its protein is CASSLTQGARNEQFF.

This clonotype was found many times. This chain joins TRBV2 and TRBJ2-5; TRBD2 matches at 9 bases. The CDR3 extends over 16 amino acids. Trimming cost V 6 bases and J 2 bases; bases outside gene matches: 10. Germline CDR1 reads SNHLY; CDR2 reads FYNNEI. Here the CDR3 reads CASSKGSGGFQETQYF. CDR3 nucleotides: TGTGCCAGCAGCAAGGGTAGCGGGGGATTTCAAGAGACCCAGTACTTC.

This clonotype was seen at least ten times. The chain is built from TRBV6-5 and TRBJ2-7; D possibly uses TRBD1 or TRBD2 (5 bases each). This CDR3 has 14 residues. Germline CDR1 MNHEY, CDR2 SVGAGI. V was trimmed by 2 bases and J by 0 bases, leaving 8 bases between them. CDR3 sequence: CASSYGGTSYEQYF. The CDR3 DNA sequence: TGTGCCAGCAGTTACGGGGGAACCTCCTACGAGCAGTACTTC.

This clonotype occurred many times. This chain connects TRBV5-1 to TRBJ2-5; D uncertain. Germline CDR1 and CDR2: SGHRS and YFSETQ. The V end lost 6 bases, the J end lost 4 bases, and 13 bases lay between the germline ends. The CDR3 consists of 13 residues. As DNA, the CDR3 is TGCGCCAGCAACGACGGACGGCGAGAGACCCAGTACTTC. This codes for CASNDGRRETQYF.

This clonotype was detected ten times or more. The chain is built from TRBV28 and TRBJ1-2; perhaps TRBD1 as D (5 bases). Germline loops: CDR1 MDHEN, CDR2 SYDVKM. The ends were cut back, 5 bases at V and 1 base at J, with 8 bases in the middle. The CDR3 is 13 residues long. CDR3 amino acids: CASSTTVNYGYTF. The CDR3 DNA sequence: TGTGCCAGCAGTACGACAGTTAACTATGGCTACACCTTC.